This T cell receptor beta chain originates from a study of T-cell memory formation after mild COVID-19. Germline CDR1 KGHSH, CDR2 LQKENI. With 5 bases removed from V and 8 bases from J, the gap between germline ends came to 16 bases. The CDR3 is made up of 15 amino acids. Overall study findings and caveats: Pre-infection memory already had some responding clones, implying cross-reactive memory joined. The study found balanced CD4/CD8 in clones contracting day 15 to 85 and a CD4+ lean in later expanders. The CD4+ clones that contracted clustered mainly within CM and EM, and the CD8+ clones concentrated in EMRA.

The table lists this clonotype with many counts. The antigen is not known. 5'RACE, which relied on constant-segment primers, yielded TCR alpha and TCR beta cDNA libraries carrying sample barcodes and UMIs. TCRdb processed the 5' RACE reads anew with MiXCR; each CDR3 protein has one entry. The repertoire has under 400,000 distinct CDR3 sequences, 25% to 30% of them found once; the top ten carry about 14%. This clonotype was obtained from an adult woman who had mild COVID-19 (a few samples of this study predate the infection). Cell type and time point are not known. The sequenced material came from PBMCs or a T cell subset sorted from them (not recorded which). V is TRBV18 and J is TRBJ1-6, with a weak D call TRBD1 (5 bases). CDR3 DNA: TGTGCCAGCTCATCGGGAAGGGGATTGGATTCACCCCTCCACTTT. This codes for CASSSGRGLDSPLHF.